A single sample is the source of the 19 T cell receptor beta chains below, sequenced in a study of blood T cell repertoires in COVID-19 (dated by TCRdb to 2020 to 2022). To prepare the library, the immunoSEQ multiplex PCR assay was applied. What TCRdb holds here is the immuneACCESS table cut down to in-frame rearrangements. Part of the clones is not present; checked against another copy, under half of the missing clones reflect an unresolved V gene, and the others are unexplained. In all, the sample holds 54,000 or so clones, and roughly 87% of those were seen once. The top ten clonotypes cover about 7.8% of the sample. Sequencing used peripheral blood. These receptors were taken from a man aged 50-60 years with active COVID-19.

This clone showed up just once. This chain links TRBV20-1 with TRBJ2-5; 12 bases line up with TRBD2. J lost 5 bases, V lost 3 bases, and 13 bases had no gene match. CDR1 is DFQATT and CDR2 is SNEGSKA in the germline V gene (reference sequence). This CDR3 spans 17 amino acids. The CDR3 spells CSASSGLAGRGGETQYF. DNA of the CDR3: TGCAGTGCTAGTAGTGGACTAGCGGGAAGGGGCGGGGAGACCCAGTACTTC.

About this clone itself: The identical CDR3 is also encoded by other nucleotide sequences in the sample. This rearrangement joins TRBV6-5 to TRBJ1-1; a weak D match, TRBD1 (6 bases). Deletions cut 7 bases from V and 0 bases from J, with 12 bases between. Germline CDR1 reads MNHEY; CDR2 reads SVGAGI. CDR3 size: 14 residues. CDR3 bases: TGTGCCAGCACCAAACAGGGAATGAACACTGAAGCTTTCTTT. This codes for CASTKQGMNTEAFF.

The rearrangement links TRBV9 to TRBJ1-2, with TRBD1 matching over 8 bases. J was trimmed by 0 bases and V by 3 bases; bases with no gene match: 25. The CDR3 sequence is 22 residues long. From germline, CDR1 is SGDLS and CDR2 YYNGEE. The CDR3 coding sequence is TGTGCCAGCAGCGCCCGAGGAGCGGGTGGGGGCTCCGACAGGGGAGCTAACTATGGCTACACCTTC. Amino acids: CASSARGAGGGSDRGANYGYTF.

The rearrangement links TRBV11-2 to TRBJ2-1; no reliable D call. The CDR3 length is 15 residues. CDR1 and CDR2 (germline): SGHAT, FQNNGV. V lost 5 bases, J lost 5 bases, and 16 bases lay in between. The CDR3: CASSPNPLGDNEQFF. CDR3 in DNA: TGTGCCAGCAGCCCTAACCCCCTCGGTGACAATGAGCAGTTCTTC.

This clone has just a few counts. The CDR3 nucleotides read TGTGCCTGGGACTCCAATTCGAACACCGGGGAGCTGTTTTTT. Translated: CAWDSNSNTGELFF. V and J are TRBV30 and TRBJ2-2; D remains unclear. Germline V gene sequence: CDR1 GTSNPN, CDR2 SVGIG (reference sequence). The CDR3 runs 14 residues. The V and J ends lost 5 bases and 0 bases respectively, with 10 bases between them.

V is TRBV19 and J is TRBJ1-1; the D gene is possibly TRBD1 (6 bases). This CDR3 is 16 amino acids long. Germline lookup yields CDR1 LNHDA and CDR2 SQIVND (reference sequence). Trimming took off 3 bases at V and 1 base at J, with 15 bases between the two ends. CDR3 loop: CASSIGPGVANTEAFF. DNA of the CDR3: TGTGCCAGTAGTATTGGACCAGGGGTAGCGAACACTGAAGCTTTCTTT. The entire variable domain, with the rest obtained from reference TRBV19 and TRBJ1-1, is as follows: DGGITQSPKYLFRKEGQNVTLSCEQNLNHDAMYWYRQDPGQGLRLIYYSQIVNDFQKGDIAEGYSVSREKKESFPLTVTSAQKNPTAFYLCASSIGPGVANTEAFFGQGTRLTVV.

CDR3 sequence reads: CASKKPYGQVNTEAFF. The CDR3 nucleotides read TGTGCCAGTAAAAAGCCCTATGGACAGGTGAACACTGAAGCTTTCTTT. This chain uses TRBV19 with TRBJ1-1, with 7 positions matching TRBD1. CDR3 length equals 16 residues. Germline CDR1 reads LNHDA; CDR2 reads SQIVND (reference sequence). V shed 7 bases, J shed 0 bases, and the junction held 11 bases outside the gene matches.

The chain couples TRBV7-2 to TRBJ1-3, with 7 positions matching TRBD1. The V and J ends lost 6 bases and 4 bases, in that order; junction bases with no gene match: 12. The CDR3 has 16 amino acids. Germline values: CDR1 SGHTA, CDR2 FQGNSA. The CDR3 loop is CASRPPPETGGNTIYF. The CDR3 bases are TGTGCCAGCAGGCCACCGCCGGAGACAGGGGGAAACACCATATATTTT. Looking up the rest from reference TRBV7-2 and TRBJ1-3 gives the full variable domain: GAGVSQSPSNKVTEKGKDVELRCDPISGHTALYWYRQSLGQGLEFLIYFQGNSAPDKSGLPSDRFSAERTGGSVSTLTIQRTQQEDSAVYLCASRPPPETGGNTIYFGEGSWLTVV.

V and J are TRBV19 and TRBJ2-7; 8 bases are shared with TRBD1. The CDR3 runs 15 residues. CDR1 and CDR2 from the germline V gene are LNHDA and SQIVND (reference sequence). V shed 6 bases, J shed 1 base, and the junction held 8 bases outside the gene matches. CDR3 sequence: CASSRPGGASYEQYF. The CDR3 region has the DNA TGTGCCAGTAGCCGGCCAGGGGGCGCTTCCTACGAGCAGTACTTC.

The chain recombines TRBV24-1 with TRBJ2-1; tentative D call: TRBD2 (6 bases). Germline lookup yields CDR1 KGHDR and CDR2 SFDVKD. Between the trimmed V and J ends, which lost 4 bases and 7 bases, there was a span of 13 bases. There are 14 residues in the CDR3. CDR3 in DNA: TGTGCCACCAGTGACCCTGGGGGGTTGAATGAGCAGTTCTTC. This gives the protein CATSDPGGLNEQFF.

The rearrangement uses TRBV30 and TRBJ2-7; D remains unclear. V shed 5 bases and J shed 7 bases, with 18 bases lying between them. Germline loops: CDR1 GTSNPN, CDR2 SVGIG (reference sequence). This CDR3 has 13 amino acids. The CDR3 DNA reads as TGTGCCTGGGTTCGGGTTGTGACGAGGGAGCAGTACTTC. Translated: CAWVRVVTREQYF.

The rearrangement links TRBV7-3 to TRBJ2-2; tentatively, D is TRBD2 (5 bases). V was shortened by 2 bases and J by 5 bases, with 12 bases between the two germline ends. In germline, CDR1 is SGHTA, CDR2 FQGTGA. The CDR3 is 15 residues long. The DNA for the CDR3 is TGTGCCAGCAGCTTATCTCTAGCCGGGACCGGGGAGCTGTTTTTT. Protein: CASSLSLAGTGELFF.

The chain uses TRBV27 and TRBJ2-1; D ambiguous. Germline V gene lookup returns CDR1 MNHEY and CDR2 SMNVEV (reference sequence). The CDR3 totals 13 residues. Trimming removed 8 bases from V and 6 bases from J, with 14 bases in between. The CDR3 DNA reads TGTGCCAGCGCTGATGACAAGTCCAATGAGCAGTTCTTC. This codes for CASADDKSNEQFF.

The V gene is TRBV4-2, the J gene TRBJ1-2; TRBD1 might be the D (6 bases). The V gene's germline CDR1 is LGHNA and CDR2 YNFKEQ. The CDR3 loop spans 15 amino acids. V dropped 0 bases and J dropped 3 bases, with 11 bases sitting between them. DNA of the CDR3: TGTGCCAGCAGCCAAGATCAGGGGCGGGACTATGGCTACACCTTC. Its translation: CASSQDQGRDYGYTF.

The genes are TRBV25-1 and TRBJ1-1, with no clear D. The CDR3 runs to 12 residues. The germline V gene has CDR1 MGHDK and CDR2 SYGVNS. Trimming took off 5 bases at V and 4 bases at J, with 8 bases between the two ends. CDR3 DNA sequence: TGTGCCAGCAGTCGTTTCGGCACTGAAGCTTTCTTT. Translation gives CASSRFGTEAFF.

The genes are TRBV9 and TRBJ2-1; TRBD2 matches 11 bases. CDR1 is SGDLS, CDR2 YYNGEE, per germline. The CDR3 loop spans 15 amino acids. The V and J ends lost 0 bases and 9 bases, in that order; junction bases with no gene match: 5. The CDR3 here is CASSVVSGRGTEQFF. The CDR3 DNA reads TGTGCCAGCAGCGTAGTTAGCGGGAGGGGTACTGAGCAGTTCTTC.

V usage is TRBV2 and J usage is TRBJ2-1; D is possibly TRBD1 (6 bases). Trimming removed 4 bases from V and 10 bases from J, with 23 bases in between. The CDR3 totals 16 residues. Germline V gives CDR1 SNHLY, CDR2 FYNNEI. This CDR3 is CASSGQQGLSEGEQFF. The CDR3, as DNA: TGTGCCAGCAGTGGGCAACAGGGCCTTTCTGAGGGAGAGCAGTTCTTC.

Here the CDR3 reads CASSWASGGSSYNEQFF. As DNA, the CDR3 is TGTGCCAGCAGTTGGGCTAGCGGGGGTAGCTCCTACAATGAGCAGTTCTTC. The gene calls are TRBV27 and TRBJ2-1; TRBD2 agrees at 10 bases. Trimming cost V 4 bases and J 0 bases; bases outside gene matches: 6. The germline V gene encodes CDR1 MNHEY and CDR2 SMNVEV (reference sequence). This CDR3 contains 17 residues.

This clone was counted a few times. The gene calls are TRBV3-1 (or the pseudogene TRBV3-2) and TRBJ2-1; 13 nucleotides line up with TRBD2. The CDR3 runs 17 residues. Germline V gene data show CDR1 as LGHDT and CDR2 as YNNKEL (reference sequence). The V and J ends lost 4 bases and 0 bases, in that order; junction bases with no gene match: 3. The CDR3 loop reads CASSLRTSGSSYNEQFF. The CDR3 DNA reads as TGTGCCAGCAGCCTACGGACTAGCGGGAGCTCCTACAATGAGCAGTTCTTC.